Below, one TCR beta chain is given with its context. This clonotype was found a few times. Its recognized antigen is unknown. Per-nucleotide qualities are absent, and no much larger clonotype sits a single base away. This specimen belongs to a study of blood T cells in healthy people across ages (dated by TCRdb to the mid-2010s). Turning to the overall study: In model experiments, roughly one uniquely barcoded TCR beta cDNA molecule per two T cells was captured by template switching. For two donors (one aged 18 to 30 and one aged 80 or older), the study analyzed two additional independent replicas of 1 million unique cDNA reads from the same blood draw. The donors were divided into four age groups: young (average around 15 years), middle-aged (under 40), aged (about 60) and long-lived (roughly 88). Using deep sequencing normalized with unique cDNA molecular identifiers, the study measured how TCR beta repertoire diversity changes with age. Donors of different ages were randomly distributed across sequencing lanes to avoid experimental bias. Study-wide conclusions, independent of this receptor: Compared with the aged group, the long-lived group had more naive CD4+ T cells, fewer expanded clones and increased TCR diversity, a pattern suggesting age selection. Conclusive comparison of naive and antigen-experienced compartments was prevented by the profiling of bulk unsorted PBMCs. Estimates of total diversity based on one million sequenced T cells were considered lower bounds and underestimates. As age increased, observed TCR beta diversity per million T cells dropped in a roughly linear way, and a significant reduction was already evident by age roughly 40. Donor CMV infection status was unknown, potentially confounding age-related changes in expanded clonotypes. There was a strong correlation between observed TCR beta diversity and the percentage of naive T cells measured by flow cytometry.

Libraries were made using 5' RACE. A second PCR of about 7 to 12 cycles was performed with a sample-barcoded 5' primer and a J-beta primer mix. A template-switch 5' adaptor carrying 12 random nucleotides introduced a unique molecular identifier onto each TCR beta cDNA molecule. At least 2.5 million CDR3-containing paired-end reads were obtained from each sample. All of the RNA was converted into first-strand cDNA using the Mint cDNA synthesis kit, with a TRBC-specific oligonucleotide serving as the primer. All cDNA was treated with uracil-DNA glycosylase and then went through a first 18-cycle PCR with the universal primers M1SS and BC2_uni_R. Regarding the original processing steps: Each sample was normalized by randomly selecting 1 million high-quality reads, each carrying a distinct molecular identifier. Reads with shared molecular identifiers were discarded instead of being binned into consensus sequences. CDR3 identification, clonotype clustering and error correction used MiTCR with a Q25 quality threshold and the strictest error-elimination algorithm. A nonparametric unseen species model with Euler transformation was used to estimate lower-bound total TCR beta diversity. TCRdb reworked the public reads: Q25 trimming with fastp, MiXCR clone assembly, productive beta chains retained. Rows with a matching CDR3 protein are joined into one entry that keeps the most common DNA and genes. The V and J calls here are based on TCRdb, not the publication. The sample data list fewer than 2,000,000 distinct CDR3 sequences, and approximately 39% of these were observed just once. The ten largest clones take up more than 20% of the sample.

The roughly 39 donors, aged roughly 6 to 95 years, were systemically healthy Caucasian individuals from Russia. Each donor gave roughly 9 milliliters of peripheral blood, drawn into EDTA-treated Vacutainer tubes. PBMCs were isolated by Ficoll-Paque density-gradient centrifugation, with at least 6 million obtained per sample. Trizol reagent was used to extract total RNA from the PBMCs, yielding at least 6 micrograms per sample. Naive CD45RAhigh/CD27high T cell percentages were measured by flow cytometry on a PBMC aliquot from every donor. Including the terminal cysteine and phenylalanine, the CDR3 comprises 15 residues. Only CDR3 DNA is held: 45 bases, read in frame from base 1. From a lookup of the germline V gene (reference sequence), CDR1 and CDR2 are MNHNY and SVGAGI. From V the trimming removes 6 bases and from J it removes 3 bases, while the gene matches leave 11 bases of the junction unaccounted for.

The source of this sequence is a human donor in good health. The chain was built from TRBV6-6 and TRBJ2-7, with TRBD1 identical over 7 junction bases. The specimen sequenced was blood. The bases read TGTGCCAGCAGGGACCAGACAGGGATTTACTACGAGCAGTACTTC. Its protein is CASRDQTGIYYEQYF.